This T cell receptor beta chain comes out of a study of blood T cell repertoires in COVID-19. Background on the study: Samples came from the United States, Italy and Spain, spanning acute and convalescent COVID-19.

V lost 3 bases to trimming and J lost 8 bases; unmatched junction nucleotides: 5. CDR1 is SGHRS and CDR2 is YFSETQ in the germline V gene. The CDR3 is 13 residues long. Original methodology: Scientists estimated how many nucleated cells there were by amplifying reference gene primers. Assay: immunoSEQ multiplex PCR; the TCRdb copy retains only in-frame clones and omits some. V, J and clone size are taken as reported in that table, and D and trimming were inferred from the DNA itself. The sample carries over 200,000 clones, about nine tenths recorded once. Sequenced input: peripheral blood. The chain joins TRBV5-1 to TRBJ1-2, with 9 bases fitting TRBD1. This receptor was identified in a woman aged 60-70 years with acute or convalescent COVID-19. The CDR3 nucleotides read TGCGCCAGCAGCTCACCCGGGACAGGGGGCTACACCTTC. Its translation is CASSSPGTGGYTF.